The entry below describes one TCR beta chain. Its antigen is not known. The data were taken from a study of graft-versus-host responses after intestinal transplantation. Study as a whole: Transplantation in recipients was multivisceral, liver-intestinal, or isolated intestinal. Uniformly, recipients were administered anti-thymocyte globulin induction with subsequent tacrolimus and steroids for approximately three years.

The germline V and J ends were trimmed by 0 bases and 4 bases, with 13 bases remaining between them. From germline, CDR1 is SGHDT and CDR2 YYEEEE. This CDR3 is built from 15 residues. General study results and limits: Peak circulating GvH clone levels were associated with early post-transplant HvG declines. GvH clones surfaced in recipient marrow, some emerging earlier in ileum or blood.

The repertoire was sequenced with immunoSEQ multiplex PCR; TCRdb's copy has only in-frame clones and lacks some. The sample lists roughly 80,000 clones, 80% to 90% occurring once. The rearrangement uses TRBV5-6 and TRBJ1-2; possibly TRBD1 for D (5 bases). This sample comprised unstimulated CD8+ T cells sorted from spleen or lymph node cells, obtained before transplant. The receptor comes from a human donor who was the organ donor for an intestinal transplant. In DNA form, the CDR3 reads TGTGCCAGCAGCTTGGAACCGAGGGACCTCTATGGCTACACCTTC. Its translation is CASSLEPRDLYGYTF.